This entry concerns a single T cell receptor beta chain. This entry belongs to a study of control samples from healthy donors and cancer patients. Sequenced by immunoSEQ multiplex PCR; TCRdb stores in-frame clones only, minus some. The table lists about 160,000 clones, about 87% of them singletons. Between the trimmed V and J ends, which lost 4 bases and 9 bases, there was a span of 14 bases. Germline lookup yields CDR1 SGHAT and CDR2 FQNNGV. The CDR3 spans 13 residues. The chain couples TRBV11-2 to TRBJ2-3; weak D call: TRBD1 (5 bases). The receptor was derived from a man aged 30-40 years in good health. Sequenced input: blood. CDR3 in amino acids: CASSSQDAGTQYF. In DNA form, the CDR3 reads TGTGCCAGCAGCTCCCAAGACGCAGGGACGCAGTATTTT. Full variable domain (outside the CDR3, taken from reference TRBV11-2 and TRBJ2-3): EAGVAQSPRYKIIEKRQSVAFWCNPISGHATLYWYQQILGQGPKLLIQFQNNGVVDDSQLPKDRFSAERLKGVDSTLKIQPAKLEDSAVYLCASSSQDAGTQYFGPGTRLTVL.